This T cell receptor (beta chain) was sequenced in a study of response to subunit inactivated influenza vaccine. General study points: Each seasonal influenza vaccination, the authors suggested, recruits few new T cells.

Germline V gene lookup returns CDR1 DFQATT and CDR2 SNEGSKA (reference sequence). Between the trimmed V and J ends, which lost 8 bases and 4 bases, there was a span of 18 bases. This CDR3 contains 14 residues. In this sample, this clonotype turned up many times. The antigen remains undetermined. TCRdb reprocessed the RT-PCR reads via MiXCR and lists one record per CDR3 protein. Here the sample spans about half a million distinct CDR3 sequences, roughly 9.8% being singletons. The sequence was collected from a man in his fifties who received an inactivated influenza vaccine. Sequences were derived from PBMCs from blood, sampled roughly 45 days after vaccination. This sequence joins TRBV20-1 and TRBJ2-1; D is undetermined. The CDR3 sequence: CSSSMGSRYNEQFF. CDR3 nucleotides: TGCAGTTCATCTATGGGATCTAGATACAATGAGCAGTTCTTC.